This T cell receptor beta chain was captured by sequencing in a study of CD8 T cells in ankylosing spondylitis. This clonotype was counted many times. Its antigen remains unknown. Study-wide results and limits: Significant enrichment of disease-linked clones was reportedly seen in matched ankylosing spondylitis synovial fluid. A motif in TCR beta, a set of 8 or 9 highly homologous variants, appeared characteristic of ankylosing spondylitis blood.

V lost 4 bases to trimming and J lost 2 bases, with 20 bases between them. CDR1 and CDR2 from the germline V gene are DFQATT and SNEGSKA (reference sequence). This CDR3 contains 16 residues. Library preparation for TCR beta used quantitative 5'-RACE with molecular barcodes. TCRdb used MiXCR to reprocess the 5' RACE reads, holding one entry per CDR3 protein. The table has 230,000 or so distinct CDR3 sequences, roughly a quarter seen once; the top ten hold over 0.55%. The receptor comes from a male donor with ankylosing spondylitis or in good health (not recorded which). This chain uses TRBV20-1 with TRBJ2-5; D gene ambiguous. The specimen sequenced was blood, either unsorted or a sorted T cell fraction (not recorded which). The CDR3 reads CSAIFFRSGRQETQYF. The CDR3 nucleotides read TGCAGTGCTATCTTTTTTAGGTCCGGAAGGCAAGAGACCCAGTACTTC.